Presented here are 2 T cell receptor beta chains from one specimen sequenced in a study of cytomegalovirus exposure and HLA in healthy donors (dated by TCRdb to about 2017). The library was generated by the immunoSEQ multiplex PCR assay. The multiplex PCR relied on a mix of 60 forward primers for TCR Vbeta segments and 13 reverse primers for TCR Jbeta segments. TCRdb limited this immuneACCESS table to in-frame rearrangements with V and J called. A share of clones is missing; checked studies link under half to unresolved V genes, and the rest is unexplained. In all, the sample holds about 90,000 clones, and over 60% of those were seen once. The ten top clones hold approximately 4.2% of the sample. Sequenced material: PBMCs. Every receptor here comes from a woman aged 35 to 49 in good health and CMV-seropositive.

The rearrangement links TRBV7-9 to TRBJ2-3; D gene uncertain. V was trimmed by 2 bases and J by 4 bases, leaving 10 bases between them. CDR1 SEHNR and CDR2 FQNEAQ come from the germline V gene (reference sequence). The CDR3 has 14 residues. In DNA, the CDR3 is TGTGCCAGCAGCTTAACTTCGCCCTCAGATACGCAGTATTTT. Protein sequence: CASSLTSPSDTQYF.

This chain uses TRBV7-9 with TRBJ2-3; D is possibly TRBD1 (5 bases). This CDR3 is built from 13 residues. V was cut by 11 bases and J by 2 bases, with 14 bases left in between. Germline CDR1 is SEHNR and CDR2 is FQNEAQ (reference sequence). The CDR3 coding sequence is TGTGCCGGCAAGACAGCGATCACAGATACGCAGTATTTT. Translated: CAGKTAITDTQYF.